Below are 32 T cell receptor beta chains sequenced from a single sample in a study of PD-1 blockade in classical Hodgkin lymphoma. The time point here: newly diagnosed, previously untreated cHL patient sample. The method was immunoSEQ multiplex PCR; TCRdb's version includes in-frame clones alone and lacks a portion of them. Of 17,000 or so clones in the sample, approximately 92% were seen once. The sample comprised peripheral blood mononuclear cells (PBMCs). The receptor source for this set is a human donor with classical Hodgkin lymphoma.

The gene calls are TRBV5-6 and TRBJ1-2; D call uncertain. This CDR3 comprises 13 residues. In germline, CDR1 is SGHDT, CDR2 YYEEEE. Trimming took off 2 bases at V and 4 bases at J, with 9 bases between the two ends. CDR3 DNA sequence: TGTGCCAGCAGCTTCGAATCCGGCTATGGCTACACCTTC. It is translated as CASSFESGYGYTF.

The V and J genes are TRBV25-1 and TRBJ2-3; 7 bases are a match to TRBD2. CDR3 length: 16 residues. CDR1 MGHDK and CDR2 SYGVNS come from the germline V gene. Trimming at V came to 1 base and at J to 6 bases, leaving 10 bases not matched to a gene. This CDR3 is CASSESGRGSEDTQYF. The CDR3 bases are TGTGCCAGCAGTGAATCGGGTCGCGGGAGTGAGGATACGCAGTATTTT.

This chain connects TRBV6-4 to TRBJ2-1; 8 bases map to TRBD2. The V segment lost 0 bases and the J segment 15 bases; nucleotides outside the gene matches: 10. CDR1 and CDR2 (germline): MRHNA, SNTAGT. The CDR3 is 14 residues long. The CDR3 DNA follows: TGTGCCAGCAGTGACTCGACTAGCGCCCGGCGAAGGTTCTTC. Its protein product is CASSDSTSARRRFF.

The V gene is TRBV11-3, the J gene TRBJ2-7; D may be TRBD1 (6 bases). CDR1 SGHNT and CDR2 YENEEA come from the germline V gene. The germline V and J ends were trimmed by 0 bases and 3 bases, with 12 bases remaining between them. The length of the CDR3 is 15 residues. This CDR3 is CASSLEGTNNYEQYF. The DNA of the CDR3 is TGTGCCAGCAGCTTAGAAGGGACAAACAACTACGAGCAGTACTTC.

This clone was found once. The chain couples TRBV28 to TRBJ2-7; 8 bases are shared with TRBD1. V was pared by 6 bases and J by 0 bases, with 4 bases of the junction left unmatched. The CDR3 has 14 residues. Germline V gene data show CDR1 as MDHEN and CDR2 as SYDVKM. The CDR3 region is CASSRDRSSYEQYF. CDR3 nucleotides: TGTGCCAGCAGCCGGGACAGGTCCTCCTACGAGCAGTACTTC.

This sequence joins TRBV12-5 and TRBJ2-7; 10 bases are a match to TRBD2. Unmatched junction bases numbered 0, after V lost 6 bases and J lost 1 base. From germline, CDR1 is LGHNT and CDR2 FRNRAP. This CDR3 comprises 13 residues. CDR3 region: CASGLAGSYEQYF. CDR3 nucleotide sequence: TGTGCTAGTGGACTAGCGGGATCCTACGAGCAGTACTTC.

The V gene is TRBV19, the J gene TRBJ2-5; D assignment may be TRBD1 or TRBD2 (5 bases each). The germline CDR1 and CDR2 sequences are LNHDA and SQIVND (reference sequence). The length of the CDR3 is 14 residues. Trimming shortened V by 1 base and J by 5 bases, and 11 bases separated the two germline ends. The chain's CDR3 is CASSIGGARETQYF. For the CDR3, the DNA is TGTGCCAGTAGTATAGGAGGGGCCAGGGAGACCCAGTACTTC. The variable domain in full, completed from reference TRBV19 and TRBJ2-5, reads DGGITQSPKYLFRKEGQNVTLSCEQNLNHDAMYWYRQDPGQGLRLIYYSQIVNDFQKGDIAEGYSVSREKKESFPLTVTSAQKNPTAFYLCASSIGGARETQYFGPGTRLLVL.

This chain connects TRBV18 to TRBJ2-7; 11 bases line up with TRBD1. V lost 5 bases and J lost 9; bases outside the gene matches: 9. Germline V gene data show CDR1 as KGHSH and CDR2 as LQKENI. The CDR3 extends over 14 amino acids. The CDR3 spells CASSAGTGGIGQYF. The CDR3 DNA sequence: TGTGCCAGCTCAGCCGGGACAGGGGGTATAGGGCAGTACTTC.

The chain carries TRBV25-1 and TRBJ1-4; D gene uncertain. V was pared by 2 bases and J by 8 bases, with 12 bases between. The CDR3 runs to 14 residues. Germline values: CDR1 MGHDK, CDR2 SYGVNS. CDR3 sequence (DNA): TGTGCCAGCAGTGAACGAAGGGTGGAGGAAAAACTGTTTTTT. Its translation is CASSERRVEEKLFF. Together with reference TRBV25-1 and TRBJ1-4, the CDR3 gives the full variable domain: EADIYQTPRYLVIGTGKKITLECSQTMGHDKMYWYQQDPGMELHLIHYSYGVNSTEKGDLSSESTVSRIRTEHFPLTLESARPSHTSQYLCASSERRVEEKLFFGSGTQLSVL.

The chain recombines TRBV30 with TRBJ1-1, with 7 bases aligning to TRBD1. The CDR3 runs 12 residues. Germline CDR1 GTSNPN, CDR2 SVGIG (reference sequence). V was pared by 3 bases and J by 11 bases, with 9 bases of the junction left unmatched. The chain's CDR3 is CAWSPPGTAAFF. The CDR3 region has the DNA TGTGCCTGGAGCCCCCCCGGGACAGCGGCTTTCTTT.

This rearrangement joins TRBV19 to TRBJ1-1; 7 bases align to TRBD1. The J segment lost 1 base and the V segment lost 4 bases, leaving 6 bases of the junction unmatched. CDR3 length equals 15 residues. Per germline, CDR1 LNHDA and CDR2 SQIVND (reference sequence). The CDR3 DNA reads TGTGCCAGTAGTAGCCAGGGGGTGTCGAACACTGAAGCTTTCTTT. This gives the protein CASSSQGVSNTEAFF.

The chain combines TRBV18 with TRBJ2-5; D unresolved. Germline assignment: CDR1 KGHSH and CDR2 LQKENI. V shed 6 bases and J shed 0 bases, with 5 bases lying between them. This CDR3 comprises 12 residues. The DNA of the CDR3 is TGTGCCAGCTCGGTCAACCAAGAGACCCAGTACTTC. Its protein is CASSVNQETQYF.

CDR3 region: CAWREGAHQPQHF. The CDR3 DNA is TGTGCCTGGAGGGAGGGGGCTCATCAGCCCCAGCATTTT. The chain recombines TRBV30 with TRBJ1-5; TRBD1 aligns across 7 bases. The CDR3 has 13 amino acids. Germline trimming cut 3 bases from V and 5 bases from J; bases unmatched to any gene: 4. Germline V gene sequence: CDR1 GTSNPN, CDR2 SVGIG (reference sequence).

The chain has TRBV19 and TRBJ2-3; no clear D. Germline V gene sequence: CDR1 LNHDA, CDR2 SQIVND (reference sequence). The V gene lost 5 bases and the J gene lost 3 bases, with 12 bases spanning the gap. The length of the CDR3 is 14 residues. CDR3 DNA: TGTGCCAGTAGTGGGCTGCAGGCAACAGATACGCAGTATTTT. Protein: CASSGLQATDTQYF. Full variable domain (outside the CDR3, taken from reference TRBV19 and TRBJ2-3): DGGITQSPKYLFRKEGQNVTLSCEQNLNHDAMYWYRQDPGQGLRLIYYSQIVNDFQKGDIAEGYSVSREKKESFPLTVTSAQKNPTAFYLCASSGLQATDTQYFGPGTRLTVL.

The J gene is TRBJ2-7, the V gene TRBV5-1; D gene unclear. The CDR3 loop spans 15 amino acids. V dropped 4 bases and J dropped 2 bases, with 16 bases sitting between them. Germline CDR1 and CDR2: SGHRS and YFSETQ. The CDR3: CASSPEEATPYEQYF. DNA for the CDR3: TGCGCCAGCAGCCCTGAAGAGGCCACACCCTACGAGCAGTACTTC.

This clone was found once. The genes are TRBV11-2 and TRBJ2-1; 9 bases line up with TRBD1. Germline CDR1 and CDR2: SGHAT and FQNNGV. The CDR3 spans 16 residues. Trimming removed 1 base from V and 5 bases from J; junction bases left unmatched: 6. The CDR3 loop is CASSLGSGQGHNEQFF. The DNA of the CDR3 is TGTGCCAGCAGCTTAGGTTCGGGACAGGGCCACAATGAGCAGTTCTTC.

This clone was observed once. V gene TRBV25-1 combines with J gene TRBJ2-7, with TRBD1 identical over 7 bases. The CDR3 consists of 14 residues. Germline V gene data show CDR1 as MGHDK and CDR2 as SYGVNS. Trimming took 5 bases from V and 1 from J; bases not matched to a gene: 5. The CDR3 protein is CASSSFRGSYEQYF. The CDR3 DNA reads as TGTGCCAGCAGTTCTTTCAGGGGGTCCTACGAGCAGTACTTC.

This clone was seen only a few times. The chain employs TRBV4-2 and TRBJ2-1, with a possible D match to TRBD2 (7 bases). Germline V gene sequence: CDR1 LGHNA, CDR2 YNFKEQ. The CDR3 contains 15 residues. Trimming took off 3 bases at V and 8 bases at J, with 17 bases between the two ends. In DNA, the CDR3 is TGTGCCAGCAGCCAGGGGGGGGGCCGAGGGGATGAGCAGTTCTTC. It encodes CASSQGGGRGDEQFF.

This clone has a single count. The chain uses TRBV7-2 and TRBJ2-1; D not certain. The CDR3 spans 13 residues. The V end was cut by 5 bases, the J end by 9 bases, with 14 bases between. Germline V lookup: CDR1 SGHTA, CDR2 FQGNSA. The CDR3 loop is CASSKAWASEQFF. DNA for the CDR3: TGTGCCAGCAGCAAAGCGTGGGCTAGTGAGCAGTTCTTC. Based on the CDR3 plus reference TRBV7-2 and TRBJ2-1, the full variable domain is GAGVSQSPSNKVTEKGKDVELRCDPISGHTALYWYRQSLGQGLEFLIYFQGNSAPDKSGLPSDRFSAERTGGSVSTLTIQRTQQEDSAVYLCASSKAWASEQFFGPGTRLTVL.

This chain connects TRBV30 to TRBJ1-1; unclear D gene. Germline V gene data show CDR1 as GTSNPN and CDR2 as SVGIG (reference sequence). Trimming pared 3 bases from V and 1 base from J, leaving 12 bases between. There are 14 residues in the CDR3. In DNA form, the CDR3 reads TGTGCCTGGAGAGCGACCGCCGCGAACACTGAAGCTTTCTTT. The encoded protein is CAWRATAANTEAFF.

This clone was detected only once. V gene TRBV4-1 combines with J gene TRBJ2-5; D unresolved. The V and J ends lost 1 base and 3 bases respectively, with 21 bases between them. The germline V gene encodes CDR1 MGHRA and CDR2 YSYEKL. This CDR3 is 18 amino acids long. The CDR3 spells CASSQVNMGIVEKETQYF. For the CDR3, the DNA is TGCGCCAGCAGCCAAGTTAACATGGGGATTGTGGAAAAAGAGACCCAGTACTTC.

This chain links TRBV18 with TRBJ1-1; tentatively, D is TRBD1 (5 bases). CDR3 length equals 14 residues. Germline CDR1 is KGHSH and CDR2 is LQKENI. Trimming cost V 2 bases and J 6 bases, with 13 bases left between them. This CDR3 reads CASSPSQGSPEAFF. CDR3 sequence (DNA): TGTGCCAGCTCACCAAGTCAGGGATCCCCTGAAGCTTTCTTT.

The chain couples TRBV19 to TRBJ1-5; D unclear. Trimming took 6 bases from V and 0 from J, leaving 12 bases between them. Germline values: CDR1 LNHDA, CDR2 SQIVND (reference sequence). The CDR3 has 15 amino acids. Here the CDR3 reads CASRTTPYSNQPQHF. CDR3 coding DNA: TGTGCCAGTAGGACGACACCGTATAGCAATCAGCCCCAGCATTTT.

This rearrangement joins TRBV7-9 to TRBJ2-7; D is ambiguous. Deletions cut 1 base from V and 0 bases from J, with 7 bases between. The germline V gene encodes CDR1 SEHNR and CDR2 FQNEAQ (reference sequence). CDR3 size: 14 residues. The CDR3 here is CASSLEANSYEQYF. The CDR3 DNA sequence: TGTGCCAGCAGCTTAGAGGCTAACTCCTACGAGCAGTACTTC.

This clone occurred once. It is unclear where the CDR3 begins or ends on the DNA, so no DNA is shown, and the CDR3 is as TCRdb lists it. This chain connects TRBV5-6 to TRBJ2-1; TRBD2, the D gene given by the table, was not confirmed from the DNA. In germline, CDR1 is SGHDT, CDR2 YYEEEE. Termini included, the CDR3 measures 12 amino acids. The CDR3 spells CASSFASGTGFF.

This clone was counted between two and nine times. CDR3: CASGNLPFYEQYF. The DNA for the CDR3 is TGTGCCAGTGGTAATTTACCCTTCTACGAGCAGTACTTC. This sequence joins TRBV6-5 and TRBJ2-7; no reliable D call. The CDR3 is 13 residues long. V was trimmed by 9 bases and J by 3 bases, leaving 15 bases between them. The germline V gene has CDR1 MNHEY and CDR2 SVGAGI.

This chain connects TRBV28 to TRBJ2-7; perhaps TRBD2 as D (6 bases). Trimming removed 6 bases at V and 0 bases at J, with 15 bases between. The CDR3 is made up of 15 amino acids. Germline V gene data show CDR1 as MDHEN and CDR2 as SYDVKM. CDR3 amino acids: CASRNPGDGSYEQYF. In nucleotides, the CDR3 is TGTGCCAGCAGGAACCCGGGGGACGGCTCCTACGAGCAGTACTTC.

This rearrangement joins TRBV7-7 to TRBJ2-1; TRBD1 matches at 7 bases. Germline CDR1 and CDR2: SSHAT and FNYEAQ (reference sequence). J was trimmed by 16 bases and V by 6 bases; bases with no gene match: 12. The CDR3 runs to 12 residues. The CDR3 sequence: CASRTRGGAEFF. The CDR3 DNA follows: TGTGCCAGCAGAACACGAGGGGGCGCGGAATTCTTC.

V usage is TRBV6-5 and J usage is TRBJ2-1, with TRBD2 identical over 8 bases. V shed 6 bases, J shed 6 bases, and the junction held 7 bases outside the gene matches. This CDR3 is 14 amino acids long. Germline V gene sequence: CDR1 MNHEY, CDR2 SVGAGI. The CDR3 DNA reads TGTGCCAGCAGCCGGGGACTAGAGGCCAATGAGCAGTTCTTC. It encodes CASSRGLEANEQFF.

This chain links TRBV25-1 with TRBJ2-7; no firm D call. CDR1 and CDR2 (germline): MGHDK, SYGVNS. V was trimmed by 3 bases and J by 3 bases, leaving 3 bases between them. The CDR3 loop spans 11 amino acids. The CDR3 region is CASSDSYEQYF. CDR3 sequence (DNA): TGTGCCAGCAGTGACAGCTACGAGCAGTACTTC.

The rearrangement uses TRBV4-1 and TRBJ2-4, with D possibly TRBD2 on 6 matching bases. Trimming removed 0 bases at V and 2 bases at J, with 14 bases between. Per the germline V gene, CDR1 is MGHRA and CDR2 is YSYEKL. CDR3 length: 17 residues. The CDR3 sequence is CASSQDGGVGTKNIQYF. As DNA, the CDR3 is TGCGCCAGCAGCCAAGATGGAGGGGTGGGGACCAAAAACATTCAGTACTTC.

The rearrangement uses TRBV25-1 and TRBJ2-1, with 8 bases fitting TRBD2. The V segment lost 6 bases and the J segment 4 bases; nucleotides outside the gene matches: 5. The CDR3 is 14 residues long. Germline assignment: CDR1 MGHDK and CDR2 SYGVNS. CDR3 sequence (DNA): TGTGCCAGCAGCCCGGGACTAGGGTACAATGAGCAGTTCTTC. Residues: CASSPGLGYNEQFF.